These T cell receptor beta chains were read from a single sample in a study of technical replicates of blood from a handful of donors. Using immunoSEQ multiplex PCR, the repertoire was profiled, and TCRdb retains in-frame clones only, with some absent. The sample yields over 55,000 clones, more than 75% seen once. Source material: PBMCs. Receptor source: a human donor in good health. Some clones in this sample may be carry-over from other donors' samples. Both conserved end residues are part of each CDR3. The order of the fields is clone size, J gene, D gene, V gene, CDR3 protein, CDR3 DNA. The D gene is left open where the match is weak. Clone size is shown for a subset of rows, as once, few, many or a class of expanded clone.

NA,TRBJ1-2,NA,TRBV15,CATSHVVITYGYTF,TGTGCCACCAGCCATGTGGTTATCACTTATGGCTACACCTTC
NA,TRBJ2-2,NA,TRBV19,CASSRDSWGVLFF,TGTGCCAGTAGTAGAGACAGTTGGGGAGTGCTGTTTTTT
NA,TRBJ2-7,TRBD1,TRBV7-9,CASSQQGTKPYEQYF,TGTGCCAGCAGCCAACAGGGGACGAAGCCCTACGAGCAGTACTTC
once,TRBJ1-1,TRBD1,TRBV4-3,CASSQDRRTGGRNTEAFF,TGCGCCAGCAGCCAAGATCGTCGAACAGGGGGCAGAAACACTGAAGCTTTCTTT
NA,TRBJ2-3,NA,TRBV4-1,CASSQERVADTQYF,TGCGCCAGCAGCCAAGAGCGGGTGGCAGATACGCAGTATTTT
once,TRBJ2-6,NA,TRBV4-1,CASSRLIAGANVLTF,TGCGCCAGCAGCCGACTAATTGCTGGGGCCAACGTCCTGACTTTC
NA,TRBJ2-7,TRBD2,TRBV7-9,CASSLSSGSYEQYF,TGTGCCAGCAGCTTGTCTAGCGGGAGCTACGAGCAGTACTTC
NA,TRBJ1-2,NA,TRBV14,CASSQEEDGYTF,TGTGCCAGCAGCCAAGAAGAGGATGGCTACACCTTC
once,TRBJ2-5,TRBD1,TRBV4-1,CASSHLRQGQETQYF,TGCGCCAGCAGCCATCTCCGACAGGGCCAAGAGACCCAGTACTTC
NA,TRBJ1-2,NA,TRBV15,CATSRDQGSRYGYTF,TGTGCCACCAGCAGAGACCAGGGGAGTCGTTATGGCTACACCTTC
NA,TRBJ2-2,TRBD2,TRBV7-8,CATQRERTGELFF,TGTGCCACCCAGCGGGAGCGCACCGGGGAGCTGTTTTTT
NA,TRBJ2-5,NA,TRBV7-6,CASSLAVAGAYPYQETQYF,TGTGCCAGCAGCTTAGCGGTGGCGGGGGCCTATCCGTACCAAGAGACCCAGTACTTC
NA,TRBJ2-1,NA,TRBV11-2,CASSLDQGEQFF,TGTGCCAGCAGCTTAGATCAGGGTGAGCAGTTCTTC
medium-sized,TRBJ1-1,TRBD1,TRBV2,CASSRGQGPEAFF,TGTGCCAGCAGTAGGGGACAGGGACCTGAAGCTTTCTTT
NA,TRBJ1-2,NA,TRBV5-4,CASSFQGINYGYTF,TGTGCCAGCAGCTTCCAGGGGATAAACTATGGCTACACCTTC
once,TRBJ2-7,TRBD2,TRBV7-2,CASSRTSGPFYEQYF,TGTGCCAGCAGTCGGACTAGCGGACCTTTCTACGAGCAGTACTTC